This is a list of T cell receptor beta chains from one sample in a study of T cell responses to AZD1222 COVID-19 vaccine. The assay was immunoSEQ multiplex PCR, and TCRdb's table has in-frame clones only and misses some. This table holds about 170,000 clones, 80% to 95% found once. Sequencing used peripheral blood, obtained on day 0 of AZD1222 vaccination. The receptors shown here come from an adult in good health. Each CDR3 is given with its conserved first and last residue. The size field is filled for only some rows; it gives once, few, many or a size class.

j_call clone_size v_call cdr3_aa
TRBJ2-7 . TRBV4-1 CASSQVANPLGEQYF
TRBJ1-5 . TRBV7-9 CASSLHSNQPQHF
TRBJ2-3 few TRBV5-1 CASSLGPPDTQYF
TRBJ1-6 . TRBV30 CAWSVRGYYNSPLHF
TRBJ1-3 . TRBV7-2 CASSPQGTGGNTIYF
TRBJ1-1 once TRBV2 CASSAKEANTEAFF
TRBJ2-3 . TRBV5-1 CASSLAPIKGLAGGPSTDTQYF
TRBJ1-3 . TRBV7-9 CASSLASDISGNTIYF
TRBJ2-1 . TRBV27 CASRLTGYNEQFF
TRBJ2-1 . TRBV30 CAWSVTSGGRSYNEQFF
TRBJ1-2 . TRBV6-5 CASSSLPGQGNYGYTF
TRBJ2-2 . TRBV19 CASRPGATAGELFF
TRBJ1-4 . TRBV6-5 CASKEDRVNEKLFF
TRBJ1-4 . TRBV6-6 CASSYRGSEKLFF
TRBJ2-1 . TRBV4-1 CASSQDQGLAGGRRVEQFF
TRBJ1-6 . TRBV18 CASSIQNNSPLHF